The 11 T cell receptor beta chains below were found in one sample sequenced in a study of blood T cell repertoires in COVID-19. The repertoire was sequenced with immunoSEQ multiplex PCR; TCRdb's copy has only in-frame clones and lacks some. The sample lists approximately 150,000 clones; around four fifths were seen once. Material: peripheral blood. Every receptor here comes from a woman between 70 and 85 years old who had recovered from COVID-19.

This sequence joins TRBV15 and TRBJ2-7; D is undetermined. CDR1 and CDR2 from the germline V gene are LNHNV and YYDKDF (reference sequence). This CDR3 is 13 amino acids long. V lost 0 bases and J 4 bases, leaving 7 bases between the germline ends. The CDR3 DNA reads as TGTGCCACCAGCAGAGATCAGGCGTACGAGCAGTACTTC. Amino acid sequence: CATSRDQAYEQYF.

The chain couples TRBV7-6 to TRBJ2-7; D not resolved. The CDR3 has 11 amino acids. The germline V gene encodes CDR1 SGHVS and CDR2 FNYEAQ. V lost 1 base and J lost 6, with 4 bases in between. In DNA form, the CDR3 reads TGTGCCAGCAGCTTAGAGAGCGAGCAGTACTTC. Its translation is CASSLESEQYF.

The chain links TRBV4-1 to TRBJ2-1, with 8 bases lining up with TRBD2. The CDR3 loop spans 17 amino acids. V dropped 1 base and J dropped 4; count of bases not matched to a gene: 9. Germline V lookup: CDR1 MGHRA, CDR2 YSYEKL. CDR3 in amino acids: CASSQGKAGDVYNEQFF. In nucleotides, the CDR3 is TGCGCCAGCAGCCAAGGGAAAGCGGGGGATGTTTACAATGAGCAGTTCTTC.

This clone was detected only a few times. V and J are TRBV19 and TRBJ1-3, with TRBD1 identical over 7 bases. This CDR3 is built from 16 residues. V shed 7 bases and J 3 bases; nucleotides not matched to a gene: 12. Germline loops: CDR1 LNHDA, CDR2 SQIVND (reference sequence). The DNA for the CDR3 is TGTGCCAGTACTCGGCTTGGAGGGGGCATTGGAAACACCATATATTTT. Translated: CASTRLGGGIGNTIYF.

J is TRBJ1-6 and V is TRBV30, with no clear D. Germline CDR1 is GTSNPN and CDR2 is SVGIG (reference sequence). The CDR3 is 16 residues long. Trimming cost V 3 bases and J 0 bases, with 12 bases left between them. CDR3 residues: CAWSPKAGSYNSPLHF. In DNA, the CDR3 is TGTGCCTGGAGCCCAAAAGCGGGCTCCTATAATTCACCCCTCCACTTT.

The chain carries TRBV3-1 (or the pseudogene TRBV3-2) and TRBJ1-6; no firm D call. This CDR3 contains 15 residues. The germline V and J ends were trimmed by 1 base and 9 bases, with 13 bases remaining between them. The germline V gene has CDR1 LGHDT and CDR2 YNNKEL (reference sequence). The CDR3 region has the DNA TGTGCCAGCAGCCAAGGGGCAGGTGGAGGTTCACCCCTCCACTTT. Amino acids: CASSQGAGGGSPLHF.

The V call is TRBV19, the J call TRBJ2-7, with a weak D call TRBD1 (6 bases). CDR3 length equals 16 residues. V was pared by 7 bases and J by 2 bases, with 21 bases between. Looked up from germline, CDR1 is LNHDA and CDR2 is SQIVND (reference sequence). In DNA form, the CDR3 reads TGTGCCAGTATGGGACGAGTGGGAGCAGGGGCCTACGAGCAGTACTTC. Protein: CASMGRVGAGAYEQYF. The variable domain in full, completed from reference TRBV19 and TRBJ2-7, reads DGGITQSPKYLFRKEGQNVTLSCEQNLNHDAMYWYRQDPGQGLRLIYYSQIVNDFQKGDIAEGYSVSREKKESFPLTVTSAQKNPTAFYLCASMGRVGAGAYEQYFGPGTRLTVT.

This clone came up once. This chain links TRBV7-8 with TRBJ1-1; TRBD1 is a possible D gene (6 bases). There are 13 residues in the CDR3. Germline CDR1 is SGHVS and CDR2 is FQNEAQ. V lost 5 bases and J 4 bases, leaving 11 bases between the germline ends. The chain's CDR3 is CASSAQGSTEAFF. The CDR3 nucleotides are TGTGCCAGCAGCGCACAGGGAAGCACTGAAGCTTTCTTT. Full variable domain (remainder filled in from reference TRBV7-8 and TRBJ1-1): GAGVSQSPRYKVAKRGQDVALRCDPISGHVSLFWYQQALGQGPEFLTYFQNEAQLDKSGLPSDRFFAERPEGSVSTLKIQRTQQEDSAVYLCASSAQGSTEAFFGQGTRLTVV.

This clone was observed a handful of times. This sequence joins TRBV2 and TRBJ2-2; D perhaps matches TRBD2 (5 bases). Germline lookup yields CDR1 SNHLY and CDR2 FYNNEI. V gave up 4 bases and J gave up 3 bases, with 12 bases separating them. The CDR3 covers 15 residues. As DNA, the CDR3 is TGTGCCAGCAGTGCGTCGGACTCTTACACCGGGGAGCTGTTTTTT. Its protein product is CASSASDSYTGELFF.

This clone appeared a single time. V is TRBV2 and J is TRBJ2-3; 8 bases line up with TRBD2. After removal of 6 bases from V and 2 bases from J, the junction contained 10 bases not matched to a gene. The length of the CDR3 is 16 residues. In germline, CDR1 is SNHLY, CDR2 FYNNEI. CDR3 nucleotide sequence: TGTGCCAGCAGAAGCGATGCGGGGGGCCTCACAGATACGCAGTATTTT. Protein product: CASRSDAGGLTDTQYF.

The DNA for the CDR3 is TGTGCCAGCAGCTTAGGTGCTCAGGGCAACTATGGCTACACCTTC. It is translated as CASSLGAQGNYGYTF. This chain links TRBV7-2 with TRBJ1-2, with a weak D call TRBD1 (5 bases). Trimming took off 1 base at V and 2 bases at J, with 11 bases between the two ends. Germline CDR1 and CDR2: SGHTA and FQGNSA. This CDR3 contains 15 residues.